These T cell receptor beta chains were read from a single sample in a study of cytomegalovirus exposure and HLA in healthy donors. The data were produced by immunoSEQ multiplex PCR, yet TCRdb's version contains in-frame clones alone and is incomplete. The profile shows 110,000 or so clones, roughly four fifths of them singletons. Sample: PBMCs. The source of these receptors is a woman between 18 and 29 years old in good health and CMV-seronegative. Both conserved end residues are part of each CDR3. D genes are given only for firm matches. Size is stated for part of the rows, as once, few or many counts, or as a class when the clone is expanded.

CDR3 length	J gene	V gene	clone size	D gene	CDR3 protein	CDR3 DNA
16	TRBJ1-1	TRBV19	.	TRBD1	CASSITGQVLNTEAFF	TGTGCCAGTAGTATTACGGGACAGGTCCTGAACACTGAAGCTTTCTTT
14	TRBJ1-1	TRBV5-6	few	.	CASSLARGSQRAFF	TGTGCCAGCAGCTTGGCCCGAGGGTCTCAACGGGCTTTCTTT
16	TRBJ1-1	TRBV23-1	.	.	CASSQRKGDRNTEAFF	TGCGCCAGCAGTCAAAGGAAGGGAGATCGAAACACTGAAGCTTTCTTT
12	TRBJ2-7	TRBV2	once	.	CASTALSYEQYF	TGTGCCAGCACTGCGCTTAGCTACGAGCAGTACTTC
13	TRBJ1-2	TRBV7-9	.	.	CASSLDRVKGYTF	TGTGCCAGCAGCTTAGACAGGGTTAAGGGCTACACCTTC
16	TRBJ2-3	TRBV15	.	TRBD2	CATSRAREGPSDTQYF	TGTGCCACCAGCAGAGCCCGGGAGGGCCCATCAGATACGCAGTATTTT
14	TRBJ1-5	TRBV28	.	.	CASSLWRGEEPQHF	TGTGCCAGCAGTTTATGGCGGGGGGAGGAGCCCCAGCATTTT
15	TRBJ1-1	TRBV9	.	.	CASSPQGIPNTEAFF	TGTGCCAGCAGCCCACAGGGAATCCCGAACACTGAAGCTTTCTTT
14	TRBJ2-7	TRBV11-3	.	.	CASSKQGIRNEQYF	TGTGCCAGCAGCAAACAGGGTATAAGGAACGAGCAGTACTTC
15	TRBJ2-2	TRBV6-5	.	.	CASSYRGAPTGELFF	TGTGCCAGCAGTTACCGGGGGGCGCCCACCGGGGAGCTGTTTTTT
14	TRBJ1-1	TRBV11-2	once	.	CASSLQVRDTEAFF	TGTGCCAGCAGCTTACAGGTCCGAGACACTGAAGCTTTCTTT
18	TRBJ1-5	TRBV11-2	.	.	CASSDRKKTGPLNQPQHF	TGTGCCAGCAGCGACCGTAAGAAAACAGGGCCCCTCAATCAGCCCCAGCATTTT